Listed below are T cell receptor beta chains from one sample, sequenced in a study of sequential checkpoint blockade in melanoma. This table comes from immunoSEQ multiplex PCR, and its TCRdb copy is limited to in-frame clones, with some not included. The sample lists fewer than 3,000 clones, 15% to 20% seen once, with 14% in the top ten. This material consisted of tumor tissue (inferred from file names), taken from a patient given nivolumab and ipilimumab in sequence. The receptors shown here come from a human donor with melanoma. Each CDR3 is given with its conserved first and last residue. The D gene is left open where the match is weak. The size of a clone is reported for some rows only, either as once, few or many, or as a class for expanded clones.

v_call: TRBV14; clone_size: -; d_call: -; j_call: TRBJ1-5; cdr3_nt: TGTGCCAGCAGCCCCTTAGGCAATCAGCCCCAGCATTTT; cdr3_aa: CASSPLGNQPQHF
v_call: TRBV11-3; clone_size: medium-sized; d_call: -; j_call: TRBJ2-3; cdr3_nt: TGTGCCAGCAGCTTAGTAACTAGCATAATCACAGATACGCAGTATTTT; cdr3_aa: CASSLVTSIITDTQYF
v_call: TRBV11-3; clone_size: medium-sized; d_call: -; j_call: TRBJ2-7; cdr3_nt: TGTGCCAGCAGCTTAGTGTCGGGAGCGGTCTCCTACGAGCAGTACTTC; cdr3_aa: CASSLVSGAVSYEQYF
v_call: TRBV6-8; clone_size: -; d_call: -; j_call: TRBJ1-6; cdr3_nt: TGTGCCAGCAGTGACGACAACAATAATAATTCACCCCTCCACTTT; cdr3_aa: CASSDDNNNNSPLHF
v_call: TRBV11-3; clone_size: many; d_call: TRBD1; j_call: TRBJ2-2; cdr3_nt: TGTGCCAGCAGCCAGACAGGGGGCAGAGCCGGGGAGCTGTTTTTT; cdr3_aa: CASSQTGGRAGELFF
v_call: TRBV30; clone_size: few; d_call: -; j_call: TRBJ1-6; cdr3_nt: TGTGCCTGGAGTGACGGGGTTAATTCACCCCTCCACTTT; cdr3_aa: CAWSDGVNSPLHF
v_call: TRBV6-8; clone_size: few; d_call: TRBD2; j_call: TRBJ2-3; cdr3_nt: TGTGCCAGCAGATATAGCGGGAGCACAGATACGCAGTATTTT; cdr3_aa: CASRYSGSTDTQYF
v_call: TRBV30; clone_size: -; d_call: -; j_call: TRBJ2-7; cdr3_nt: TGTGCCTGGAGTGTTTTGGGCAGTAAATACGAGCAGTACTTC; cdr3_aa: CAWSVLGSKYEQYF
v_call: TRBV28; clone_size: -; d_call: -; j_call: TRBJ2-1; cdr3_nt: TGTGCCACCCTTTCGGGCCTGGGCGCCTACAATGAGCAGTTCTTC; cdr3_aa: CATLSGLGAYNEQFF
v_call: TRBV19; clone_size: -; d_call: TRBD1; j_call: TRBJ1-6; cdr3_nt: TGTGCCAGTAGTACAACCCCTGGACAGGGAAGATCACCCCTCCACTTT; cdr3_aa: CASSTTPGQGRSPLHF
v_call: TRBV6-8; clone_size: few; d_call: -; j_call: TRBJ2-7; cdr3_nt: TGTGCCAGCAGCCTAACAGGAATCTACGAGCAGTACTTC; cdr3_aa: CASSLTGIYEQYF
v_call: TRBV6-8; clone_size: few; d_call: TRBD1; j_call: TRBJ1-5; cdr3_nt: TGTGCCAGCTGCCGGGACAGCTATCAGCCCCAGCATTTT; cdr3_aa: CASCRDSYQPQHF
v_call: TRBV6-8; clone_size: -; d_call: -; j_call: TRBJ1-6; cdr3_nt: TGTGCCAGCAGCCCCGGGAGCTCCTATAATTCACCCCTCCACTTT; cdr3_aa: CASSPGSSYNSPLHF
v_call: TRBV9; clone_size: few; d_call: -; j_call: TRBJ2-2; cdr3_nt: TGTGCCAGCAGCGTAGAGGCCCCAGGGGGAGGCACCGGGGAGCTGTTTTTT; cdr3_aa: CASSVEAPGGGTGELFF
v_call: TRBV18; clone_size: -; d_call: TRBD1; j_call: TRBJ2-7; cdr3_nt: TGTGCCAGCTCACCTTCCCTCCAATTACAGGGACAGGTGAGGGACGAGCAGTACTTC; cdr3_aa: CASSPSLQLQGQVRDEQYF
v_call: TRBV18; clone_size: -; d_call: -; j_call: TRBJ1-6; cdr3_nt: TGTGCCAGCTCAGCCAACGGGGCCACCCCTTATAATTCACCCCTCCACTTT; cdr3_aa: CASSANGATPYNSPLHF
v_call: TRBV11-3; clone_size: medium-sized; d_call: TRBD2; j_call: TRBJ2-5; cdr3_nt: TGTGCCAGCAGCTTGTCCACTAGCGGGGGGGCGAAGACCCAGTACTTC; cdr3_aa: CASSLSTSGGAKTQYF
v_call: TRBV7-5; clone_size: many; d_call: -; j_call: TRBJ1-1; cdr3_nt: TGTGCCAGCAGCTTGGATCCCGGGACGAACACTGAAGCTTTCTTT; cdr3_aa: CASSLDPGTNTEAFF
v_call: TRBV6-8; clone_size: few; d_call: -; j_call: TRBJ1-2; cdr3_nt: TGTGCCAGCAGTTCCACAGCTAACTATGGCTACACCTTC; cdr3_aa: CASSSTANYGYTF
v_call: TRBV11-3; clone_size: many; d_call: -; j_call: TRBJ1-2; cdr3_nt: TGTGCCAGCAGCCCATCGGGACACCTTAACTATGGCTACACCTTC; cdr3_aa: CASSPSGHLNYGYTF
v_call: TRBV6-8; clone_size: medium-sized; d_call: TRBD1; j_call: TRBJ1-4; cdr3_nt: TGTGCCAGCAGGAGGACAGGGACCGGGGATGAAAAACTGTTTTTT; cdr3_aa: CASRRTGTGDEKLFF
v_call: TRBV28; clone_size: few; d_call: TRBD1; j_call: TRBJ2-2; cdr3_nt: TGTGCCAGCAGGGGTCTTCACGGGACAGGGGGCGGCGGGGAGCTGTTTTTT; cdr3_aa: CASRGLHGTGGGGELFF
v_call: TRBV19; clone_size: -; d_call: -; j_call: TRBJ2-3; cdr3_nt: TGTGCCAGTAGTATAGCAGATACGCAGTATTTT; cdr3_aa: CASSIADTQYF
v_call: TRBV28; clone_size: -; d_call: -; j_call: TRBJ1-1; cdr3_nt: TGTGCCAGCCATTTTGGACGGCCTATGAACACTGAAGCTTTCTTT; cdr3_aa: CASHFGRPMNTEAFF
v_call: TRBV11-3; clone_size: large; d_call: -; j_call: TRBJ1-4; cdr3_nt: TGTGCCAGCACTTGGGGAGCGGAACTTGAAAAACTGTTTTTT; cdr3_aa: CASTWGAELEKLFF
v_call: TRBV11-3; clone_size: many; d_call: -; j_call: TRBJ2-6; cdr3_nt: TGTGCCAGCAGCCCCGGACAGCTCTCTGGGGCCAACGTCCTGACTTTC; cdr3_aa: CASSPGQLSGANVLTF
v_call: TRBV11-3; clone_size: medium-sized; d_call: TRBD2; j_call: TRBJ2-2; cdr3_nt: TGTGCCAGCAGCTTAGATCCTAGCGGGATTTCGGGGGAGCTGTTTTTT; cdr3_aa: CASSLDPSGISGELFF
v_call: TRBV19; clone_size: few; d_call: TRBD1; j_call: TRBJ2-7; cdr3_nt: TGTGCCAGCTCGGGGGAAAGACAGGGGAGGCAGTACTTC; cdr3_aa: CASSGERQGRQYF
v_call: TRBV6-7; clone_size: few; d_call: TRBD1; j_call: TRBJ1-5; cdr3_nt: TGTGCCAGCAGCACCGGGACAGGGGGCTTCAGCAATCAGCCCCAGCATTTT; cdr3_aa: CASSTGTGGFSNQPQHF
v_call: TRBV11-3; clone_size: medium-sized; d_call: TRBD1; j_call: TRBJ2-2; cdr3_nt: TGTGCCAGCAGCTTAATACAGGGGACCGGGGAGCTGTTTTTT; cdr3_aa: CASSLIQGTGELFF
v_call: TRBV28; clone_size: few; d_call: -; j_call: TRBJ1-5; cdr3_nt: TGTGCCAGCAGTTCCTTAAGTCTCGGGGGAACTCAGCCCCAGCATTTT; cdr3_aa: CASSSLSLGGTQPQHF
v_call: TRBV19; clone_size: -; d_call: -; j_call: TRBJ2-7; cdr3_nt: TGTGCCAGTAGTATAAACGACAGGAGGGGCTACGAGCAGTACTTC; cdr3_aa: CASSINDRRGYEQYF
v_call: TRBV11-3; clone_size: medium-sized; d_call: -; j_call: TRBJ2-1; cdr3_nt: TGTGCCAGCAGCTTAGTGTTCGGGCGGAACAATGAGCAGTTCTTC; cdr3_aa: CASSLVFGRNNEQFF
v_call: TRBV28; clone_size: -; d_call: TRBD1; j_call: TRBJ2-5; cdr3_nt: TGTGCCAGCAGTTTGGCCGGGACAGGCGTTGAGACCCAGTACTTC; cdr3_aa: CASSLAGTGVETQYF
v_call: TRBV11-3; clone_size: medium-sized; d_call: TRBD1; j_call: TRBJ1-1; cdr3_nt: TGTGCCAGCAGCTTAGGACAGGGTGGCCTCAGTGAAGCTTTCTTT; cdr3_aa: CASSLGQGGLSEAFF
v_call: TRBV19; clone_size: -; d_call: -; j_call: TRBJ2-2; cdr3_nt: TGTGCCAGTATACGGGGGGCAACGAACACCGGGGAGCTGTTTTTT; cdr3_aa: CASIRGATNTGELFF
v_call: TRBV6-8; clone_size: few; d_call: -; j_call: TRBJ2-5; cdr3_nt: TGTGCCAGCAGTTACAAAGCGCGGGAGACCCAGTACTTC; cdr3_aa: CASSYKARETQYF
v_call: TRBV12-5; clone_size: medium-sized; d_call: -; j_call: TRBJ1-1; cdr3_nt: TGTGCCACCATTTGGAGGAGAGAGATGAACACTGAAGCTTTCTTT; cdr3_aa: CATIWRREMNTEAFF
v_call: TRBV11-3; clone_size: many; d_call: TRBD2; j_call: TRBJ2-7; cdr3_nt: TGTGCCAGCAGCATCGCACCCCCTGTCGGGACTAGCGATTACGAGCAGTACTTC; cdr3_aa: CASSIAPPVGTSDYEQYF
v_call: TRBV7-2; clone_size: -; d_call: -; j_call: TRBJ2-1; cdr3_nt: TGTGCCAGCACCCAGACGGGGTACAATGAGCAGTTCTTC; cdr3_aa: CASTQTGYNEQFF
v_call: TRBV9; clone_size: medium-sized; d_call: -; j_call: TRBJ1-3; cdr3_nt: TGTGCCAGCAGTGAGCTCGCGGCGTCCGGAAACACCATATATTTT; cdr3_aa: CASSELAASGNTIYF
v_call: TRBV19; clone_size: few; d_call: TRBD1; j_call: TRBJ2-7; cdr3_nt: TGTGCCAGTACCTTGACAGGGGCCGGCGAGCAGTACTTC; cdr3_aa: CASTLTGAGEQYF
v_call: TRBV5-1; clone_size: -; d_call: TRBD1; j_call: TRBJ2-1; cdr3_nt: TGCGCCAGCAGCCCAGAAACAGACAGGGTGAACAATGAGCAGTTCTTC; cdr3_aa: CASSPETDRVNNEQFF
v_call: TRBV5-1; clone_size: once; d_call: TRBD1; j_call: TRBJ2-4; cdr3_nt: TGCGCCAGCAGCTTGGGGTCGACAGGGGGCGAGTTGGGAGCCAAAAACATTCAGTACTTC; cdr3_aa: CASSLGSTGGELGAKNIQYF
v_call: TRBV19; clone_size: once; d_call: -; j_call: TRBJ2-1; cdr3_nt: TGTGCCAGTAGTCTAGGAGGGTCCACCTACAATGAGCAGTTCTTC; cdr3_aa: CASSLGGSTYNEQFF
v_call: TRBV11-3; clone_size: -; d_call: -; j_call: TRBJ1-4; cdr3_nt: TGTGCCAGCAGCTCGACGGGACATACAACTAATGAAAAACTGTTTTTT; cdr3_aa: CASSSTGHTTNEKLFF
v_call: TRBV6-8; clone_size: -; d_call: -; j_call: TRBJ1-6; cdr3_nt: TGTGCCAGCAGGGGGACGGATTATAATTCACCCCTCCACTTT; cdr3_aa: CASRGTDYNSPLHF
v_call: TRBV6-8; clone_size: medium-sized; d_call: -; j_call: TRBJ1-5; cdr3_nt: TGTGCCAGCAGTTACTCGGGCAGTTATAGCAATCAGCCCCAGCATTTT; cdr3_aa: CASSYSGSYSNQPQHF
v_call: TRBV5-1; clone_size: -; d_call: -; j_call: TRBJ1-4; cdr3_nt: TGCGCCAGCAGCCAGACAGCTAGTAATGAAAAACTGTTTTTT; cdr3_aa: CASSQTASNEKLFF
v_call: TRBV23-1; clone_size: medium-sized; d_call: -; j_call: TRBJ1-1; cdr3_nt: TGCGCCAGCAGCTTCGTCTCCCTACGGGAAATTAAAACTGAAGCTTTCTTT; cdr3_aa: CASSFVSLREIKTEAFF
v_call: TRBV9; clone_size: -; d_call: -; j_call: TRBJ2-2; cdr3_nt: TGTGCCAGCAGCGCGGCCCTAGGGGGGCGAAACACCGGGGAGCTGTTTTTT; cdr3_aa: CASSAALGGRNTGELFF
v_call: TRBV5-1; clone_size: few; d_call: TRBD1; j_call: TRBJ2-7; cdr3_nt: TGCGCCAGCAGTCGAGAGGGGGCAACCTACGAGCAGTACTTC; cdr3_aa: CASSREGATYEQYF
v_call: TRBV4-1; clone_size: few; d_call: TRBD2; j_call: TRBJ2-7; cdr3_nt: TGCGCCAGCAGCCAAGATCGGGCTAGCGGGGGGGACTCCTACGAGCAGTACTTC; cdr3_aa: CASSQDRASGGDSYEQYF
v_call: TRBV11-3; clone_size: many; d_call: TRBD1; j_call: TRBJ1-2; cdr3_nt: TGTGCCAGCAGCTTTCGACAGGGGGCCGCGAGTGGCTACACCTTC; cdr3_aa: CASSFRQGAASGYTF